This passage covers 17 T cell receptor beta chains from one sample sequenced in a study of glioma-infiltrating T cells (dated by TCRdb to about 2016). Sequencing was performed on an Illumina MiSeq. The iRepertoire nested amplicon-rescue multiplex PCR (arm-PCR) platform was used to amplify TCR alpha and beta CDR3 regions from RNA. In TCRdb, the public reads were trimmed at Q25 with fastp and aligned with MiXCR, with productive beta chains retained. Every distinct CDR3 protein forms one entry, paired with its most common genes and DNA. The sample table lists 90,000 or so distinct CDR3 sequences, about 40% of them with a count of one. Roughly two fifths of the sample lies in the top ten. Sequencing was done on a sample of glioma tissue, nonneoplastic brain tissue, or PBMCs (not recorded which). The source of these receptors is a human donor with low-grade glioma or glioblastoma, undergoing nonglioma brain surgery, or in good health (not recorded which).

With regard to this clonotype: Possible read error: a much larger clone is one base away. The rearrangement links TRBV7-2 to TRBJ1-1; D is possibly TRBD1 (6 bases). The CDR3 sequence is 15 residues long. Trimming removed 6 bases at V and 4 bases at J, with 18 bases between. CDR1 and CDR2 (germline): SGHTA, FQGNSA. CDR3 amino acids: CASRIRTASITEAFF. DNA of the CDR3: TGTGCCAGCAGGATACGGACAGCATCGATCACTGAAGCTTTCTTT. Looking up the rest from reference TRBV7-2 and TRBJ1-1 gives the full variable domain: GAGVSQSPSNKVTEKGKDVELRCDPISGHTALYWYRQSLGQGLEFLIYFQGNSAPDKSGLPSDRFSAERTGGSVSTLTIQRTQQEDSAVYLCASRIRTASITEAFFGQGTRLTVV.

Ten or more counts support this clonotype. This chain uses TRBV3-1 with TRBJ2-5, with D unresolved. The V end lost 0 bases, the J end lost 1 base, and 3 bases lay between the germline ends. The CDR3 is 13 amino acids. The germline CDR1 and CDR2 sequences are LGHDT and YNNKEL (reference sequence). CDR3 sequence: CASSQDLQETQYF. The CDR3 DNA is TGTGCCAGCAGCCAAGACCTCCAAGAGACCCAGTACTTC.

This clonotype has a count of ten or more. This chain connects TRBV18 to TRBJ1-1; 7 nucleotides match TRBD1. CDR1 and CDR2 from the germline V gene are KGHSH and LQKENI. J gave up 4 bases and V 6 bases, and 8 bases lay outside the gene matches. The CDR3 has 14 amino acids. This CDR3 is CASSLSGGTTEAFF. The CDR3 bases are TGTGCCAGCTCGCTATCAGGGGGGACCACTGAAGCTTTCTTT.

This clonotype appeared many times. The chain employs TRBV6-2 or TRBV6-3 and TRBJ1-1; no firm D call. Trimming shortened V by 6 bases and J by 4 bases, and 15 bases separated the two germline ends. The CDR3 loop spans 14 amino acids. Germline V lookup: CDR1 MNHEY, CDR2 SVGEGT. The CDR3 sequence is CASSPGAWGTEAFF. In DNA, the CDR3 is TGTGCCAGCAGCCCGGGAGCATGGGGCACTGAAGCTTTCTTT.

In this sample, this clonotype turned up many times. This rearrangement joins TRBV2 to TRBJ1-5, with no clear D. The CDR3 spans 13 residues. Trimming removed 2 bases at V and 4 bases at J, with 6 bases between. CDR1 and CDR2 (germline): SNHLY, FYNNEI. CDR3 in DNA: TGTGCCAGCAGTGAAAACCCTAATCAGCCCCAGCATTTT. As protein: CASSENPNQPQHF.

The DNA of the CDR3 is TGTGCCAGCAGCTTATTAGGGTCCCTAGCGGGGGAGACCCAGTACTTC. As protein: CASSLLGSLAGETQYF. The rearrangement links TRBV6-9 to TRBJ2-5, with 9 bases that match TRBD2. With V trimmed by 6 bases and J by 5 bases, 13 bases remained unmatched. Germline CDR1 is MNHGY and CDR2 is SVAAGI. This CDR3 comprises 16 residues.

This clonotype was picked up many times. The gene calls are TRBV28 and TRBJ2-1; D may be TRBD2 (6 bases). Germline lookup yields CDR1 MDHEN and CDR2 SYDVKM. CDR3 length equals 15 residues. V was cut by 3 bases and J by 1 base, with 10 bases left in between. The CDR3 DNA sequence: TGTGCCAGCAGTTTCCCGGGACTTTCCTACAATGAGCAGTTCTTC. As protein: CASSFPGLSYNEQFF.

In this sample, this clonotype turned up many times. The chain recombines TRBV3-1 with TRBJ2-5; D might be TRBD2 (6 bases). Trimming took 4 bases from V and 0 from J, leaving 18 bases between them. The CDR3 has 17 residues. Germline lookup yields CDR1 LGHDT and CDR2 YNNKEL (reference sequence). DNA for the CDR3: TGTGCCAGCAGCCTTGGAGGATTGGTAGCGGACCAAGAGACCCAGTACTTC. Residues: CASSLGGLVADQETQYF.

This clonotype was observed many times. CDR3 amino acids: CASSEGGGDNEQFF. DNA for the CDR3: TGTGCCAGCAGTGAGGGTGGGGGGGACAATGAGCAGTTCTTC. The chain recombines TRBV2 with TRBJ2-1; 7 nucleotides line up with TRBD2. Germline assignment: CDR1 SNHLY and CDR2 FYNNEI. V lost 3 bases to trimming and J lost 5 bases; unmatched junction nucleotides: 4. The CDR3 is made up of 14 amino acids.

In this sample, this clonotype turned up many times. The genes are TRBV19 and TRBJ1-1, with 7 bases lining up with TRBD1. The CDR3 spans 15 residues. Germline lookup yields CDR1 LNHDA and CDR2 SQIVND (reference sequence). V lost 3 bases, J lost 1 base, and 5 bases stayed unmatched. CDR3 DNA sequence: TGTGCCAGTAGTATGACAGGGAAATCGAACACTGAAGCTTTCTTT. Its translation: CASSMTGKSNTEAFF.

This clonotype was detected only a few times. The V and J genes are TRBV5-1 and TRBJ1-1; D is ambiguous. The germline CDR1 and CDR2 sequences are SGHRS and YFSETQ. The CDR3 is 14 residues long. V dropped 4 bases and J dropped 1 base, with 11 bases sitting between them. Written as DNA, the CDR3 is TGCGCCAGCAGCCCAATTGTCGCGAACACTGAAGCTTTCTTT. Encoded protein: CASSPIVANTEAFF. Looking up the rest from reference TRBV5-1 and TRBJ1-1 gives the full variable domain: KAGVTQTPRYLIKTRGQQVTLSCSPISGHRSVSWYQQTPGQGLQFLFEYFSETQRNKGNFPGRFSGRQFSNSRSEMNVSTLELGDSALYLCASSPIVANTEAFFGQGTRLTVV.

The rearrangement joins TRBV27 to TRBJ2-2; TRBD1 might be the D (5 bases). Germline lookup yields CDR1 MNHEY and CDR2 SMNVEV (reference sequence). This CDR3 has 15 amino acids. V shed 9 bases and J shed 6 bases, with 20 bases lying between them. The CDR3 DNA sequence: TGTGCCAGAAGGGGCCTACGGTGGACCCCCGGGGAGCTGTTTTTT. This encodes CARRGLRWTPGELFF.

This clonotype was found a few times. It may be a read error: a sequence one base away is much more abundant. CDR3 sequence reads: CATSDQDRFQETQYF. The DNA for the CDR3 is TGTGCCACCAGTGACCAGGACAGGTTTCAAGAGACCCAGTACTTC. The genes are TRBV24-1 and TRBJ2-5; 7 positions match TRBD1. The CDR3 spans 15 residues. V trimming: 4 bases; J trimming: 2 bases; junction bases outside the gene matches: 6. CDR1 KGHDR and CDR2 SFDVKD come from the germline V gene.

To note about this clonotype: Relative to the germline gene, one junction end is altered; a read error may explain this. The genes are TRBV6-5 and TRBJ2-1; D is possibly TRBD2 (5 bases). Germline V gene lookup returns CDR1 MNHEY and CDR2 SVGAGI. The CDR3 runs to 13 residues. The CDR3: CARSYGIEGEQFF. The CDR3 bases are TGTGCCAGAAGTTACGGGATCGAGGGTGAGCAGTTCTTC.

About this clonotype: Germline is not matched at one junction end, which may reflect a read error. This chain links TRBV4-1 with TRBJ2-1; the D gene is possibly TRBD2 (5 bases). Per germline, CDR1 MGHRA and CDR2 YSYEKL. CDR3 length equals 14 residues. For the CDR3, the DNA is TGCGCCATCATCCAAGAGGGATTATACAATGATCAGTTCTTC. Its protein is CAIIQEGLYNDQFF.

As to this clonotype: A read error may produce the germline difference seen at one junction end. This chain joins TRBV3-1 and TRBJ1-2; D is possibly TRBD1 (5 bases). The CDR3 totals 13 residues. Germline V gene sequence: CDR1 LGHDT, CDR2 YNNKEL (reference sequence). The CDR3: CAGSQGDSYGYTF. The CDR3 bases are TGTGCCGGCAGCCAAGGGGACTCTTATGGCTACACCTTC. Full variable domain (remainder filled in from reference TRBV3-1 and TRBJ1-2): DTAVSQTPKYLVTQMGNDKSIKCEQNLGHDTMYWYKQDSKKFLKIMFSYNNKELIINETVPNRFSPKSPDKAHLNLHINSLELGDSAVYFCAGSQGDSYGYTFGSGTRLTVV.

The table lists this clonotype with many counts. The CDR3 sequence: CSARPGTGKSNEQFF. The CDR3 DNA follows: TGCAGTGCTAGACCCGGGACAGGAAAGAGCAATGAGCAGTTCTTC. The J gene is TRBJ2-1, the V gene TRBV20-1; 8 positions agree with TRBD1. The germline V gene encodes CDR1 DFQATT and CDR2 SNEGSKA (reference sequence). The V gene end was trimmed by 2 bases and the J gene end by 6 bases; junction bases not matched to a gene: 9. CDR3 size: 15 residues.